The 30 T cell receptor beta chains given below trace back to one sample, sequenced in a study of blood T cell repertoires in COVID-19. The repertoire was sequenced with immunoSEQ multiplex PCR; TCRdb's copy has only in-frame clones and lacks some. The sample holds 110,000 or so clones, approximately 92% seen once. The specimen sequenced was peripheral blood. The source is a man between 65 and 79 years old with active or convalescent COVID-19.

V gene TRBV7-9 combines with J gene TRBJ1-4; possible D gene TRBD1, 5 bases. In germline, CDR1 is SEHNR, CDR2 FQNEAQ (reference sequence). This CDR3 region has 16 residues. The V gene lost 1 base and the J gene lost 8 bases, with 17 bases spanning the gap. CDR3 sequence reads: CASSLVSAGRYEKLFF. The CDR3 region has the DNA TGTGCCAGCAGCTTAGTATCGGCAGGGAGGTACGAAAAACTGTTTTTT.

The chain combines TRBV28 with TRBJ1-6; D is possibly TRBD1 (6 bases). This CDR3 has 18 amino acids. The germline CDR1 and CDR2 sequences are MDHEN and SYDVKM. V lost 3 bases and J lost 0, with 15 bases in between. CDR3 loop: CASSFPPDRSSYNSPLHF. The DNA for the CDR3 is TGTGCCAGCAGTTTTCCCCCTGACAGGAGCTCCTATAATTCACCCCTCCACTTT.

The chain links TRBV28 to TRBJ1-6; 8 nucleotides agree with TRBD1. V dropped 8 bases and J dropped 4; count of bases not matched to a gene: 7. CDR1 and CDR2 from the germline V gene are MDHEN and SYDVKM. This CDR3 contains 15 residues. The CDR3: CASGQGTGYNSPLHF. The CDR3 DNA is TGTGCCAGCGGCCAAGGGACAGGTTATAATTCACCCCTCCACTTT.

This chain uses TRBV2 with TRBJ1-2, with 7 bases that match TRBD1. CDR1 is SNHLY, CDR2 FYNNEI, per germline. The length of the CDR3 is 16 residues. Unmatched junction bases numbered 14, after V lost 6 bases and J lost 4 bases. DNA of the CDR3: TGTGCCAGCAGCGAATTAGACAGGGTAGGAGGCTATGGCTACACCTTC. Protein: CASSELDRVGGYGYTF.

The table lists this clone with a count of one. CDR3 amino acids: CASSGAGVRGNQPQHF. CDR3 DNA: TGTGCCAGCAGCGGGGCGGGGGTTAGGGGCAATCAGCCCCAGCATTTT. The J gene is TRBJ1-5, the V gene TRBV27, with TRBD1 as a possible D gene (5 bases). Germline CDR1 and CDR2: MNHEY and SMNVEV (reference sequence). This CDR3 region has 16 residues. With 6 bases removed from V and 2 bases from J, the gap between germline ends came to 17 bases.

The DNA of the CDR3 is TGTGCCAGCAGTTACGAGGGGGGGGTCGGTTACAATGAGCAGTTCTTC. Translated: CASSYEGGVGYNEQFF. The chain is built from TRBV6-2 or TRBV6-3 and TRBJ2-1; D is possibly TRBD2 (7 bases). Germline V gene lookup returns CDR1 MNHEY and CDR2 SVGEGT. Trimming shortened V by 2 bases and J by 4 bases, and 15 bases separated the two germline ends. CDR3 length equals 16 residues.

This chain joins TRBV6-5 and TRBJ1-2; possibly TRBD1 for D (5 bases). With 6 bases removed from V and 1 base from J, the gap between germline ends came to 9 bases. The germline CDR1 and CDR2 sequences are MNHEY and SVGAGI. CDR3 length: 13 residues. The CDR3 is CASSWDFNYGYTF. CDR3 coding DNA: TGTGCCAGCAGCTGGGACTTTAACTATGGCTACACCTTC.

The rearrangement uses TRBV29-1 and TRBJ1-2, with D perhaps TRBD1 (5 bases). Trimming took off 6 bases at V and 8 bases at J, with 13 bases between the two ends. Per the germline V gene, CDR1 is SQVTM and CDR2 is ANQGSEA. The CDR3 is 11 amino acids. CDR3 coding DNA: TGCAGCGTCCGGGACGGGGGGGGCTACACCTTC. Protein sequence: CSVRDGGGYTF.

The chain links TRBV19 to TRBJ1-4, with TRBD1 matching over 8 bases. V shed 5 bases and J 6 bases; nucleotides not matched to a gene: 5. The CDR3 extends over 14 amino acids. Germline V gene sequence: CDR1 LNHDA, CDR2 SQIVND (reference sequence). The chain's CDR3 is CASSSQGVDEKLFF. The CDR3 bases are TGTGCCAGTAGTTCACAGGGGGTGGATGAAAAACTGTTTTTT.

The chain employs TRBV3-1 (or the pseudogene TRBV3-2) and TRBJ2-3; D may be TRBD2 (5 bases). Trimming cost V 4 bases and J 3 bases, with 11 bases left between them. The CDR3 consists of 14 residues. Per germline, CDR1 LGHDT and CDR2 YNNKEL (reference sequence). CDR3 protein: CASSPPRGTDTQYF. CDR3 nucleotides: TGTGCCAGCAGCCCTCCACGGGGTACAGATACGCAGTATTTT.

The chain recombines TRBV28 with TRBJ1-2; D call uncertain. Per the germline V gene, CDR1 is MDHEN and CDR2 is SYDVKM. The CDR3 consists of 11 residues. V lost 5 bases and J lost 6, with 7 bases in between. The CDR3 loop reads CASSAAHGYTF. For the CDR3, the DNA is TGTGCCAGCAGTGCGGCCCATGGCTACACCTTC.

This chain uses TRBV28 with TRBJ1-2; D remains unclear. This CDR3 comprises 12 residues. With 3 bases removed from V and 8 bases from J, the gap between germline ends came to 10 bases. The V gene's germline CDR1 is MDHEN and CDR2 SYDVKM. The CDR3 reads CASSFSGYGYTF. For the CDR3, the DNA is TGTGCCAGCAGTTTTTCCGGGTACGGCTACACCTTC.

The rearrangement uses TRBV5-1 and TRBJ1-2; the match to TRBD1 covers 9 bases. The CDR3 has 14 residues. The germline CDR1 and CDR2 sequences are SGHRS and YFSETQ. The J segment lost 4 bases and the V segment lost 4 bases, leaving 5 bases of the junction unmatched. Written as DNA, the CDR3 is TGCGCCAGCAGCGCCAAACAGGGGGCCTATGGCTACACCTTC. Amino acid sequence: CASSAKQGAYGYTF.

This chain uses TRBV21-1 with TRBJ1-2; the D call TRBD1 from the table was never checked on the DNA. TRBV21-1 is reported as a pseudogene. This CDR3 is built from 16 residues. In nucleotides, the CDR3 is TGTGCCAGCAGCAAATTTGAAGGGACACCGAACTATGGCTACACCTTC. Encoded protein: CASSKFEGTPNYGYTF.

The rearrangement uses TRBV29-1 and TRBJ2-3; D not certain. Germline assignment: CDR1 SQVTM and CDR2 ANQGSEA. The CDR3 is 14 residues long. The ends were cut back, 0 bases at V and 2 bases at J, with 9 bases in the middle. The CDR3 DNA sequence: TGCAGCGTTGAAGATAGTTCGAACACAGATACGCAGTATTTT. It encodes CSVEDSSNTDTQYF.

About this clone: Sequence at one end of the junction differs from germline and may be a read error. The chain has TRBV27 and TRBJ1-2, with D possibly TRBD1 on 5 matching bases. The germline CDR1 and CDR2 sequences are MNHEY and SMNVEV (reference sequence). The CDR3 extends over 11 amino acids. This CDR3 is CASSLNRQLFF. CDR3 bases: TGTGCCAGCAGTTTAAATAGACAGTTATTCTTC.

CDR3 sequence: CAISESLYTEAFF. CDR3 DNA sequence: TGTGCCATCAGTGAGTCGTTATACACTGAAGCTTTCTTT. This sequence joins TRBV10-3 and TRBJ1-1, with D unresolved. The length of the CDR3 is 13 residues. Germline V gene lookup returns CDR1 ENHRY and CDR2 SYGVKD. The germline V and J ends were trimmed by 0 bases and 3 bases, with 5 bases remaining between them.

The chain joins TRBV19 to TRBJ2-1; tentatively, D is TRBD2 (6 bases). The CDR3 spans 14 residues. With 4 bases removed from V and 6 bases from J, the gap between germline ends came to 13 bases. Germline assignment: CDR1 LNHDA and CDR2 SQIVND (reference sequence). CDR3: CASSTLRGFNEQFF. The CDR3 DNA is TGTGCCAGTAGTACCCTACGGGGGTTCAATGAGCAGTTCTTC.

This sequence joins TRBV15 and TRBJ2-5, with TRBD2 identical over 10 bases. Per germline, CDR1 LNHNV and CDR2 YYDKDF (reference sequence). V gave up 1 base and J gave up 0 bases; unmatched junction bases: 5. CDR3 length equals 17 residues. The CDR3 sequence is CATSRGGAGGHQETQYF. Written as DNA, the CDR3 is TGTGCCACCAGCAGAGGGGGAGCGGGAGGGCACCAAGAGACCCAGTACTTC.

CDR3 nucleotides: TGTGCCAGCAGTTCGATCCTAGGGGGTACAGTTTATGGCTACACCTTC. This gives the protein CASSSILGGTVYGYTF. V gene TRBV28 combines with J gene TRBJ1-2; possible D gene TRBD1, 6 bases. V shed 4 bases and J shed 5 bases, with 20 bases lying between them. Germline V CDR1 and CDR2: MDHEN, SYDVKM. CDR3 length: 16 residues.

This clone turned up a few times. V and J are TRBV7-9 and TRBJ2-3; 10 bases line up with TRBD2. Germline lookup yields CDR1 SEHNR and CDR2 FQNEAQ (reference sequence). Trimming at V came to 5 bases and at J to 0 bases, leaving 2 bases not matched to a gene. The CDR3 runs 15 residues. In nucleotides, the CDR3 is TGTGCCAGCAGCATGACTAGCGGGAGCACAGATACGCAGTATTTT. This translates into CASSMTSGSTDTQYF.

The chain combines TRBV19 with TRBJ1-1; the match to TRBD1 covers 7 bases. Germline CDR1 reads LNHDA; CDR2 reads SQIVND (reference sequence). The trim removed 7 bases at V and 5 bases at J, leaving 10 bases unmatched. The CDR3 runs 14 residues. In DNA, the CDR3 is TGTGCCAGTACCCCAGGGGGGTTTGGGACTGAAGCTTTCTTT. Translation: CASTPGGFGTEAFF.

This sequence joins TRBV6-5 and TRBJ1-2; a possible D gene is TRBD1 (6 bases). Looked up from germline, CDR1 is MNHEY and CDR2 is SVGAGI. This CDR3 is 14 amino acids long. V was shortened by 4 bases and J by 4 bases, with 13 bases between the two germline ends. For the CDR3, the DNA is TGTGCCAGCAGTTTAGCCGGGACAAGCTATGGCTACACCTTC. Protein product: CASSLAGTSYGYTF.

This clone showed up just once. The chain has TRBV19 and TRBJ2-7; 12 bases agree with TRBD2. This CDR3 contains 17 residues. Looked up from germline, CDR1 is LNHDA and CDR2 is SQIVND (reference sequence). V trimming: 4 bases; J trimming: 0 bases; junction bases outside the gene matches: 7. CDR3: CASSTGGLAGYSYEQYF. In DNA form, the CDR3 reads TGTGCCAGTAGTACTGGAGGACTAGCGGGATACTCCTACGAGCAGTACTTC.

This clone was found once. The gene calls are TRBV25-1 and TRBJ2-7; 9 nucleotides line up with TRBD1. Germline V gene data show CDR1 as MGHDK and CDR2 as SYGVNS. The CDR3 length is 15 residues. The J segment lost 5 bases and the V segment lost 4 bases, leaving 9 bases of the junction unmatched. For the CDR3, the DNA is TGTGCCAGCAGTGGGGACCGGGACAGGGACGACGAGCAGTACTTC. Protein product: CASSGDRDRDDEQYF.

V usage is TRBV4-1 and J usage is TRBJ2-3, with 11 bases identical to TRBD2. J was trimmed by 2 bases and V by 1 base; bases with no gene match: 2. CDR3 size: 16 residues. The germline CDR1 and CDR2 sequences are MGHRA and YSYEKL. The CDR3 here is CASSQASGRYTDTQYF. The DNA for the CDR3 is TGCGCCAGCAGCCAAGCTAGCGGGAGGTACACAGATACGCAGTATTTT.

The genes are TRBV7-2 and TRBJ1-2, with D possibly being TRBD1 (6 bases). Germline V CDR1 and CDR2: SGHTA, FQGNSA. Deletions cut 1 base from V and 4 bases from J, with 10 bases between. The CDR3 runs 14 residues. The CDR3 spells CASSLGGHGYGYTF. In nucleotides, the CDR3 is TGTGCCAGCAGCTTAGGGGGACACGGCTATGGCTACACCTTC.

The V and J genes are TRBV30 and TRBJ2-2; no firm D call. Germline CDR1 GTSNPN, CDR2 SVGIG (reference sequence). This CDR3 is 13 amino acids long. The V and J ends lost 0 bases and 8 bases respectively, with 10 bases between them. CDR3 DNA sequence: TGTGCCTGGAGTGTAACCGCGACTGGGGAGCTGTTTTTT. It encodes CAWSVTATGELFF.

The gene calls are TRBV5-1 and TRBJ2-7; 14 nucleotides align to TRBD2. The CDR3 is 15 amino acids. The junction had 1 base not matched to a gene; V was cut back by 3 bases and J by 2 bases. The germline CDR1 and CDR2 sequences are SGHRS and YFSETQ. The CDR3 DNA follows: TGCGCCAGCAGCTGGGGACTAGCGGGGGCCTACGAGCAGTACTTC. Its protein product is CASSWGLAGAYEQYF.

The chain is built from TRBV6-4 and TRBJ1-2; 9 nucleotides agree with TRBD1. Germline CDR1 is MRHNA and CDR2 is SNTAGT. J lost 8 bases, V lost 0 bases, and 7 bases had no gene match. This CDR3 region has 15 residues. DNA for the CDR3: TGTGCCAGCAGTGACTCCCCGGGACAGGGACGGGGCTACACCTTC. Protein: CASSDSPGQGRGYTF.